This TCR beta chain was observed in a study of shared clonotypes between healthy human individuals. Germline CDR1 reads SGDLS; CDR2 reads YYNGEE. The CDR3 loop spans 13 amino acids. The germline V and J ends were trimmed by 0 bases and 3 bases, with 7 bases remaining between them. As for this clone: The identical CDR3 is also encoded by other nucleotide sequences in the sample.

The naive CD8 fraction comprised CD45RO-negative cells positively selected for CCR7 and excluded terminally differentiated effector memory CD45RA+ cells. Original methodology: ImmunoSEQ only sent back junction sequences with no quality scores, so filtering was done differently. TCRdb's copy holds only in-frame clones and misses some; the assay was immunoSEQ multiplex PCR. V and J calls plus clone size are reproduced from that table; the DNA served to infer D and trimming. Of 2 million to 2.5 million clones listed, less than 95% are singletons. The V and J genes are TRBV9 and TRBJ2-7; no firm D call. The sequenced sample consisted of naive CD8+ T cells sorted from blood. This receptor was identified in a man younger than 30 in good health. CDR3 sequence: CASSVVPNYEQYF. In DNA form, the CDR3 reads TGTGCCAGCAGCGTAGTCCCGAACTACGAGCAGTACTTC.